What follows are 26 T cell receptor beta chains derived from one specimen sequenced in a study of blood T cell repertoires in COVID-19. Using immunoSEQ multiplex PCR, the repertoire was profiled, and TCRdb retains in-frame clones only, with some absent. The sample lists about 200,000 clones, 70% to 90% occurring once. Sequenced input: PBMCs or T cells enriched from blood (not recorded which). The receptors were gathered from a woman aged 18-29 years who had recovered from COVID-19.

This clone appeared once. The chain combines TRBV28 with TRBJ1-6; 8 bases line up with TRBD1. From germline, CDR1 is MDHEN and CDR2 SYDVKM. Trimming removed 4 bases from V and 2 bases from J; junction bases left unmatched: 4. The CDR3 is made up of 16 amino acids. The CDR3: CASSSPTGAYNSPLHF. CDR3 nucleotide sequence: TGTGCCAGCAGTTCTCCGACAGGGGCCTATAATTCACCCCTCCACTTT.

V and J are TRBV5-1 and TRBJ2-3, with TRBD2 identical over 9 bases. The CDR3 has 16 residues. J lost 5 bases, V lost 7 bases, and 14 bases had no gene match. Germline CDR1 SGHRS, CDR2 YFSETQ. The CDR3: CASGAERGAGLDTQYF. DNA for the CDR3: TGCGCCAGCGGAGCAGAGCGGGGGGCCGGATTAGATACGCAGTATTTT.

The chain joins TRBV6-1 to TRBJ1-4, with TRBD1 matching 8 bases. This CDR3 region has 16 residues. In germline, CDR1 is MNHNS, CDR2 SASEGT. V was clipped by 1 base and J by 6 bases; unmatched bases: 7. CDR3 sequence (DNA): TGTGCCAGCAGTGAAGTTCAGGGGGCTATGTATGAAAAACTGTTTTTT. Translating it yields CASSEVQGAMYEKLFF.

The CDR3 nucleotides are TGTGCCAGCAGTTCCTTTGCCTACGAGCAGTACTTC. This codes for CASSSFAYEQYF. The chain has TRBV6-6 and TRBJ2-7; no clear D. Trimming removed 4 bases at V and 2 bases at J, with 6 bases between. From germline, CDR1 is MNHNY and CDR2 SVGAGI (reference sequence). CDR3 length equals 12 residues.

The chain carries TRBV2 and TRBJ2-4; 10 bases are shared with TRBD1. The CDR3 totals 16 residues. Trimming took 6 bases from V and 9 from J; bases not matched to a gene: 14. Germline V gives CDR1 SNHLY, CDR2 FYNNEI. The CDR3 nucleotides are TGTGCCAGCAGGGCCCCGACAGGGGGCAAGGAAGGCATTCAGTACTTC. Translated: CASRAPTGGKEGIQYF.

V is TRBV5-1 and J is TRBJ2-2; TRBD1 is a possible D gene (7 bases). The germline V gene has CDR1 SGHRS and CDR2 YFSETQ. The CDR3 spans 14 residues. The V end lost 4 bases, the J end lost 5 bases, and 12 bases lay between the germline ends. The CDR3 nucleotides are TGCGCCAGCAGCCCGACAGGGAGGACCGGGGAGCTGTTTTTT. The encoded protein is CASSPTGRTGELFF.

The chain joins TRBV2 to TRBJ2-2; the D gene is possibly TRBD1 (6 bases). Per the germline V gene, CDR1 is SNHLY and CDR2 is FYNNEI. The V end was cut by 11 bases, the J end by 5 bases, with 15 bases between. This CDR3 has 13 residues. The CDR3 region is CASTGAGTGELFF. CDR3 DNA sequence: TGTGCCTCGACAGGCGCCGGAACCGGGGAGCTGTTTTTT.

The rearrangement uses TRBV2 and TRBJ1-2; D not resolved. The CDR3 covers 17 residues. Trimming removed 3 bases from V and 1 base from J, with 18 bases in between. Germline assignment: CDR1 SNHLY and CDR2 FYNNEI. The CDR3 protein is CASSEASRRRGNYGYTF. The CDR3 DNA follows: TGTGCCAGCAGTGAGGCTTCTCGCAGGCGGGGTAACTATGGCTACACCTTC.

As to this clone: The sample holds other DNA sequences that translate to the same CDR3. J is TRBJ1-1 and V is TRBV5-1; 11 nucleotides match TRBD1. The CDR3 runs 14 residues. V gave up 4 bases and J gave up 4 bases; unmatched junction bases: 3. Germline V gene data show CDR1 as SGHRS and CDR2 as YFSETQ. The CDR3 DNA sequence: TGCGCCAGCAGCGCCGGGACAGGGGGCACTGAAGCTTTCTTT. It codes for CASSAGTGGTEAFF.

The V gene is TRBV3-1 (or the pseudogene TRBV3-2), the J gene TRBJ2-3; a weak D match, TRBD2 (6 bases). This CDR3 spans 13 amino acids. V was clipped by 4 bases and J by 11 bases, with 16 bases between them. Per the germline V gene, CDR1 is LGHDT and CDR2 is YNNKEL (reference sequence). Here the CDR3 reads CASSPARVGGQYF. In DNA form, the CDR3 reads TGTGCCAGCAGCCCTGCCCGGGTCGGGGGGCAGTATTTT.

V usage is TRBV28 and J usage is TRBJ1-5; a weak D match, TRBD1 (5 bases). V was cut by 3 bases and J by 4 bases, with 13 bases left in between. Per the germline V gene, CDR1 is MDHEN and CDR2 is SYDVKM. The CDR3 loop spans 15 amino acids. CDR3 sequence (DNA): TGTGCCAGCAGTTTCTGGGAGGGGACGAATCAGCCCCAGCATTTT. Translation: CASSFWEGTNQPQHF.

The rearrangement links TRBV19 to TRBJ1-4; TRBD1 is a possible D gene (5 bases). This CDR3 has 14 amino acids. Between the trimmed V and J ends, which lost 2 bases and 8 bases, there was a span of 12 bases. Germline values: CDR1 LNHDA, CDR2 SQIVND (reference sequence). In nucleotides, the CDR3 is TGTGCCAGTAGTATATCCCAGGAGGGGGAAAAACTGTTTTTT. It specifies CASSISQEGEKLFF.

This chain joins TRBV3-1 (or the pseudogene TRBV3-2) and TRBJ2-2, with a weak D call TRBD2 (7 bases). The V gene lost 4 bases and the J gene lost 5 bases, with 17 bases spanning the gap. Per germline, CDR1 LGHDT and CDR2 YNNKEL (reference sequence). This CDR3 spans 16 amino acids. CDR3 region: CASSPLVGGRTGELFF. The CDR3 coding sequence is TGTGCCAGCAGCCCTTTGGTGGGGGGGCGAACCGGGGAGCTGTTTTTT.

The rearrangement uses TRBV19 and TRBJ1-4; D not certain. CDR1 is LNHDA and CDR2 is SQIVND in the germline V gene (reference sequence). The CDR3 has 16 amino acids. V lost 8 bases and J lost 2, with 18 bases in between. Here the CDR3 DNA reads TGTGCCAGTGGAGACGGCCCGTGGAGGACTAATGAAAAACTGTTTTTT. Encoded protein: CASGDGPWRTNEKLFF.

The chain has TRBV2 and TRBJ2-2, with TRBD2 as a possible D gene (6 bases). The CDR3 length is 14 residues. V dropped 6 bases and J dropped 8 bases, with 16 bases sitting between them. The germline CDR1 and CDR2 sequences are SNHLY and FYNNEI. The CDR3 sequence is CASSRDLSFGELFF. Here the CDR3 DNA reads TGTGCCAGCAGCCGGGACTTGTCCTTTGGGGAGCTGTTTTTT. The whole variable domain, remainder taken from reference TRBV2 and TRBJ2-2, is EPEVTQTPSHQVTQMGQEVILRCVPISNHLYFYWYRQILGQKVEFLVSFYNNEISEKSEIFDDQFSVERPDGSNFTLKIRSTKLEDSAMYFCASSRDLSFGELFFGEGSRLTVL.

The genes are TRBV6-6 and TRBJ1-3, with 10 bases that match TRBD1. The germline gives CDR1 MNHNY, CDR2 SVGAGI (reference sequence). This CDR3 contains 13 residues. Unmatched junction bases numbered 7, after V lost 10 bases and J lost 7 bases. The CDR3 loop reads CATRQGASNTIYF. The CDR3 nucleotides read TGTGCCACCAGACAGGGGGCTTCGAACACCATATATTTT.

The chain is built from TRBV2 and TRBJ2-2; possibly TRBD2 for D (6 bases). Per the germline V gene, CDR1 is SNHLY and CDR2 is FYNNEI. V was pared by 7 bases and J by 5 bases, with 11 bases between. CDR3 size: 13 residues. CDR3 loop: CASNTAGTGELFF. CDR3 sequence (DNA): TGTGCCAGCAATACCGCGGGGACCGGGGAGCTGTTTTTT.

J is TRBJ1-2 and V is TRBV30, with D uncertain. Germline lookup yields CDR1 GTSNPN and CDR2 SVGIG (reference sequence). The CDR3 runs 12 residues. Trimming shortened V by 1 base and J by 5 bases, and 8 bases separated the two germline ends. CDR3 region: CAWSDSLYGYTF. CDR3 DNA sequence: TGTGCCTGGAGTGACAGTCTGTATGGCTACACCTTC.

The rearrangement joins TRBV18 to TRBJ2-1, with a weak D call TRBD2 (5 bases). The CDR3 is 16 residues long. V was cut by 3 bases and J by 10 bases, with 22 bases left in between. CDR1 KGHSH and CDR2 LQKENI come from the germline V gene. The CDR3 region is CASSPRASPLFVEQFF. The CDR3 DNA reads as TGTGCCAGCTCACCGAGGGCTAGCCCCCTATTTGTGGAGCAGTTCTTC. Based on the CDR3 plus reference TRBV18 and TRBJ2-1, the full variable domain is NAGVMQNPRHLVRRRGQEARLRCSPMKGHSHVYWYRQLPEEGLKFMVYLQKENIIDESGMPKERFSAEFPKEGPSILRIQQVVRGDSAAYFCASSPRASPLFVEQFFGPGTRLTVL.

The rearrangement joins TRBV5-4 to TRBJ2-3, with 10 bases lining up with TRBD2. This CDR3 comprises 16 residues. V gave up 4 bases and J gave up 0 bases; unmatched junction bases: 5. The germline CDR1 and CDR2 sequences are SGHNT and YYREEE (reference sequence). The chain's CDR3 is CASSTGTSVSTDTQYF. CDR3 in DNA: TGTGCCAGCAGCACCGGGACTAGCGTTAGCACAGATACGCAGTATTTT.

The V call is TRBV6-1, the J call TRBJ1-1, with TRBD1 matching 8 bases. The CDR3 runs 15 residues. Per germline, CDR1 MNHNS and CDR2 SASEGT. V shed 2 bases, J shed 6 bases, and the junction held 8 bases outside the gene matches. CDR3 nucleotides: TGTGCCAGCAGTGAACAGCAGGGGGCTCTTTCTGAAGCTTTCTTT. Its protein product is CASSEQQGALSEAFF.

This clone was found once. V gene TRBV7-6 combines with J gene TRBJ1-6; D gene uncertain. CDR1 and CDR2 from the germline V gene are SGHVS and FNYEAQ. CDR3 length: 14 amino acids. The V and J ends lost 4 bases and 3 bases respectively, with 7 bases between them. CDR3 DNA: TGTGCCAGCAGCTCGGGGTTCTATAATTCACCCCTCCACTTT. Encoded protein: CASSSGFYNSPLHF.

The chain recombines TRBV9 with TRBJ2-3, with TRBD1 as a possible D gene (5 bases). From germline, CDR1 is SGDLS and CDR2 YYNGEE. This CDR3 region has 14 residues. Trimming took 4 bases from V and 2 from J, leaving 11 bases between them. The CDR3 loop is CASSSDRLTDTQYF. As DNA, the CDR3 is TGTGCCAGCAGCTCAGACAGACTCACAGATACGCAGTATTTT.

V usage is TRBV4-1 and J usage is TRBJ1-6, with D hard to call. Germline loops: CDR1 MGHRA, CDR2 YSYEKL. Between the trimmed V and J ends, which lost 1 base and 5 bases, there was a span of 15 bases. The CDR3 is 17 amino acids. CDR3 coding DNA: TGCGCCAGCAGCCAAGGGGGTCGGACCGGGAATAATTCACCCCTCCACTTT. Protein sequence: CASSQGGRTGNNSPLHF.

This rearrangement joins TRBV6-5 to TRBJ1-6; maybe TRBD1 (5 bases). V dropped 6 bases and J dropped 14 bases, with 20 bases sitting between them. The CDR3 has 14 amino acids. Germline V gives CDR1 MNHEY, CDR2 SVGAGI. The CDR3 bases are TGTGCCAGCAGACCAGGAACAGGCCTAGGGGCCCTCCACTTT. Amino acids: CASRPGTGLGALHF.

The chain combines TRBV2 with TRBJ1-6, with D unresolved. V was pared by 3 bases and J by 8 bases, with 5 bases between. Germline V gene sequence: CDR1 SNHLY, CDR2 FYNNEI. CDR3 length: 12 residues. CDR3 sequence (DNA): TGTGCCAGCAGTGATCCCGATTCACCCCTCCACTTT. It codes for CASSDPDSPLHF.